This T cell receptor (beta chain) was sequenced in a study of T cell repertoires in cytomegalovirus infection. From the reads, TCRdb called clonotypes with MiXCR, one entry per CDR3 protein. Of about 230,000 distinct CDR3 sequences in the sample, roughly 22% are singletons; the top ten hold 15% to 20%. The study's findings and limits: The ex vivo response was dominated by HLA-C-restricted CMV-specific TCR beta clonotypes.

In its sample, this clonotype was seen many times. The target antigen is unknown. The J segment lost 3 bases and the V segment lost 0 bases, leaving 14 bases of the junction unmatched. From germline, CDR1 is MNHEY and CDR2 SMNVEV (reference sequence). CDR3 length: 19 amino acids. The sample was CD8+ T cells from PBMCs. V gene TRBV27 combines with J gene TRBJ2-1; TRBD2 agrees at 7 bases. This TCR was sampled from a human donor in good health (CMV status not recorded). Some clones in this sample may be carry-over from other donors' samples. Here the CDR3 DNA reads TGTGCCAGCAGTTTATCGGGGGGGTGGGGGATCTTAAGCTACAATGAGCAGTTCTTC. Amino acids: CASSLSGGWGILSYNEQFF.